This T cell receptor (beta chain) was recorded in a study of naive and memory T cell subsets. Germline trimming cut 5 bases from V and 3 bases from J; bases unmatched to any gene: 6. CDR1 DFQATT and CDR2 SNEGSKA come from the germline V gene (reference sequence). There are 14 residues in the CDR3. Adult healthy volunteers gave 2.5 ml peripheral blood for whole-blood RNA. TCR cDNA received a 3' ligated oligonucleotide that carried a UMI. Reverse transcription of blood and skin TCR RNA was primed at alpha and beta constant regions. TCRdb re-called the 5' RACE reads through MiXCR, storing one row per CDR3 protein. The sample records about 22,000 distinct CDR3 sequences, around 4% being singletons. The table lists this clonotype with many counts.

This TCR derives from a male donor in good health. The chain uses TRBV20-1 and TRBJ1-4, with TRBD1 matching over 7 bases. The CDR3 DNA reads TGCAGTGCTTGTAGACAGGGAGCTAATGAAAAACTGTTTTTT. Amino acids: CSACRQGANEKLFF.